The clone carrying this T cell receptor (beta chain) has more than one count but fewer than ten. The antigen is unknown. Used for diagnoses were clinical symptoms, serum thyroxine and TRAb, thyroid ultrasound and orbital computed tomography. The PBMCs had their origin in 8.5 to 10 ml of fresh peripheral blood. This entry belongs to a study of T cells in Graves' hyperthyroidism and ophthalmopathy. Amplification yielded TCR beta CDR3 regions, with RNA transcripts as the source. The HTBI primer set drove a first-round RT-PCR of the TCR CDR3. TCRdb independently ran MiXCR on the multiplex PCR reads; one entry per CDR3 protein. The table lists approximately 740,000 distinct CDR3 sequences, about 15% of them singletons. The length of the CDR3 is 17 residues. Per germline, CDR1 LNHNV and CDR2 YYDKDF (reference sequence). The V and J ends lost 1 base and 4 bases respectively, with 19 bases between them. Study observations and caveats: Blood held most thyroid clonotypes expanded above 0.001 frequency.

The sample taken for sequencing was blood. This sequence joins TRBV15 and TRBJ1-2; D is ambiguous. This sequence was found in a woman aged 18-35 years with Graves' hyperthyroidism. The CDR3 protein is CATSRVARTEGSYGYTF. The CDR3 DNA sequence: TGTGCCACCAGCAGAGTGGCGCGGACCGAGGGCTCCTATGGCTACACCTTC.